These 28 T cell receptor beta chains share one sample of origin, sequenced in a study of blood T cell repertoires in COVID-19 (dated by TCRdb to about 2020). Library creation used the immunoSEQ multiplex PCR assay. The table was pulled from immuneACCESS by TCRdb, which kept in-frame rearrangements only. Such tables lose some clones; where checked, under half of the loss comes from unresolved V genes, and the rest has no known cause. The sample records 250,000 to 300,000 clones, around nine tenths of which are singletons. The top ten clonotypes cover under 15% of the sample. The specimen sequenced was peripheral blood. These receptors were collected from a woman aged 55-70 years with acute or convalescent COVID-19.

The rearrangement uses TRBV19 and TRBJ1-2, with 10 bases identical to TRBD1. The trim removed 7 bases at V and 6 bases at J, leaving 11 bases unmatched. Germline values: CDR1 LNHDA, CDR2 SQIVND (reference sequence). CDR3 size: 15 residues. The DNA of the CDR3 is TGTGCCAGTAATGCCGGGACAGGGGAGACGGATGGCTACACCTTC. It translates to CASNAGTGETDGYTF.

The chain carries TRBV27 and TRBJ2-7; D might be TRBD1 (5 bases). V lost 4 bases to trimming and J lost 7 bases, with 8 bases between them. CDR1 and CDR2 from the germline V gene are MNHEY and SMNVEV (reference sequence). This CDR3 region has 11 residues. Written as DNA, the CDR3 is TGTGCCAGCAGTTCAGGGTGGGAGCAGTACTTC. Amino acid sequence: CASSSGWEQYF.

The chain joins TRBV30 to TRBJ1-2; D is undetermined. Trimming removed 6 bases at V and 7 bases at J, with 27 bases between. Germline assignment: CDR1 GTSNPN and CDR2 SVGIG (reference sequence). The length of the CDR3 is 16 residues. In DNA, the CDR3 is TGTGCCTGCCACCCTCGGCAAGCGGAGGGCCCCCTTGGCTACACCTTC. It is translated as CACHPRQAEGPLGYTF.

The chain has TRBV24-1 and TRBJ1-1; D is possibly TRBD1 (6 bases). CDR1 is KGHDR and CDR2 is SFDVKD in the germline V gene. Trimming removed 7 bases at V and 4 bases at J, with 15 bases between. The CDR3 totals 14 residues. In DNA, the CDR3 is TGTGCCACCAGCAGGTCTGGGGGCGGCACTGAAGCTTTCTTT. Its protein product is CATSRSGGGTEAFF.

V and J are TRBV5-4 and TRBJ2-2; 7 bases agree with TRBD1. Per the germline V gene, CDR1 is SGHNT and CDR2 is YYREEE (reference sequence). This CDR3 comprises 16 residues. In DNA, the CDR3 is TGTGCTACCTTTTTGAGGGACAGATCGAACACCGGGGAGCTGTTTTTT. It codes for CATFLRDRSNTGELFF.

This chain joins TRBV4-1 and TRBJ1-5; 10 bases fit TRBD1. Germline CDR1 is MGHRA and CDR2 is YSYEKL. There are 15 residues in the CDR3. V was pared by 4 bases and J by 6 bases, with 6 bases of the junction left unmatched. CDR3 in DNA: TGCGCCAGCAGCCCAGGACAGGGGGGGGGTCAGCCCCAGCATTTT. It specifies CASSPGQGGGQPQHF.

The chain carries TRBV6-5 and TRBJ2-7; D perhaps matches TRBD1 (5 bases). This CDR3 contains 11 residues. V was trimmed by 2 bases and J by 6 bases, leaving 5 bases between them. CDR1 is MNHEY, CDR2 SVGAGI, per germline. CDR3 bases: TGTGCCAGCAGTTACGGGGCCGAGCAGTACTTC. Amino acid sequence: CASSYGAEQYF.

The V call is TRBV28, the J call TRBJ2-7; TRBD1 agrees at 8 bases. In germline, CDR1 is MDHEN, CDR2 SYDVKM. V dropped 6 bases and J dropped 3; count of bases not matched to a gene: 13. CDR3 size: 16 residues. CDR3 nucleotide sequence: TGTGCCAGCAGGGGCCGTGGACAGGGACGTATCTACGAGCAGTACTTC. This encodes CASRGRGQGRIYEQYF.

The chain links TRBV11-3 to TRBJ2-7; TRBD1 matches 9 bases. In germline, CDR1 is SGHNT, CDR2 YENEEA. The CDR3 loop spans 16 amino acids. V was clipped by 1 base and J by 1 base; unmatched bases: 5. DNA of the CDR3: TGTGCCAGCAGCTTAGGTAGGGGACAGGGATCCTACGAGCAGTACTTC. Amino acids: CASSLGRGQGSYEQYF.

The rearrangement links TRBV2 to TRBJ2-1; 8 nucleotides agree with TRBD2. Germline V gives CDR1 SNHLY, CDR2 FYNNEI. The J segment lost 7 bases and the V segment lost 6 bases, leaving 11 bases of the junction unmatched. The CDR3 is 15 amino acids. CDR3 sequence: CASRTGTRGRNEQFF. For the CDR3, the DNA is TGTGCCAGCAGAACCGGGACTAGGGGAAGGAATGAGCAGTTCTTC.

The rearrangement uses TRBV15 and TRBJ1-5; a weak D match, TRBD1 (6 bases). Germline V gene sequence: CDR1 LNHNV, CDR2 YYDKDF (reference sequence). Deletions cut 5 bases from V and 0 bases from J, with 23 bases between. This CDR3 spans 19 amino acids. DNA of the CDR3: TGTGCCACCAGCCGAGGATGGGGGGGGGCGATGAATAGCAATCAGCCCCAGCATTTT. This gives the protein CATSRGWGGAMNSNQPQHF.

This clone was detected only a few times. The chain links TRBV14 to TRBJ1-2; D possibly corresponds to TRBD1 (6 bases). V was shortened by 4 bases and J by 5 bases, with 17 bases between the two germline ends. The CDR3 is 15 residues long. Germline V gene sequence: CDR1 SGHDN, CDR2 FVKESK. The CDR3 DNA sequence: TGTGCCAGCAGCCCAACAGGGAACCAGTATTATGGCTACACCTTC. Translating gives CASSPTGNQYYGYTF.

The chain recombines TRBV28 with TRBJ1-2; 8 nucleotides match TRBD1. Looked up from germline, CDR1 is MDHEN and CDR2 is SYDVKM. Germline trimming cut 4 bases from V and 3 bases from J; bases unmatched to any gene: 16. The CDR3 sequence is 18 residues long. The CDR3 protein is CASSSNYRGTGPDYGYTF. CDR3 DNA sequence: TGTGCCAGCAGTTCCAATTACAGGGGGACAGGTCCCGACTATGGCTACACCTTC.

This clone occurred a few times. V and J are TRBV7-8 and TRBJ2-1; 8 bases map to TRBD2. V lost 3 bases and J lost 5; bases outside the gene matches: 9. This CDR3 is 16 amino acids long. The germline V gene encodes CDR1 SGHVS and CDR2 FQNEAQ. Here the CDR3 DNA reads TGTGCCAGCAGCTTCAGCGGGGGCATTCTAAACAATGAGCAGTTCTTC. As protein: CASSFSGGILNNEQFF.

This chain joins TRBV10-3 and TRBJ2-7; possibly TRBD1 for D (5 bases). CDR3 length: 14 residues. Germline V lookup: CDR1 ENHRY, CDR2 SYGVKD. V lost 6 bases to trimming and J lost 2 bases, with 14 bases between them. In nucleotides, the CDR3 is TGTGCCATCAGCAACAGGTCCCTAACCTACGAGCAGTACTTC. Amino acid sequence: CAISNRSLTYEQYF.

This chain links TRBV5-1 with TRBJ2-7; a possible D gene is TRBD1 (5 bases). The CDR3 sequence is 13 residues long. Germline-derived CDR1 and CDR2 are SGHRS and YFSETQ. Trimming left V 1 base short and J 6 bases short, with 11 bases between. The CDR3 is CASSLSTRAEQYF. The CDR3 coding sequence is TGCGCCAGCAGCTTGTCCACCAGGGCCGAGCAGTACTTC.

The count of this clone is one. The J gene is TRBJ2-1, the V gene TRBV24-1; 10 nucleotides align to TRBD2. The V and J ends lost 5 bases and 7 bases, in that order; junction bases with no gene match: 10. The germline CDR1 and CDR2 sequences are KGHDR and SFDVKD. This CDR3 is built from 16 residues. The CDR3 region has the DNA TGTGCCACCAGTGGGCGAGCGGGAGGGCCTATAAATGAGCAGTTCTTC. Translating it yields CATSGRAGGPINEQFF.

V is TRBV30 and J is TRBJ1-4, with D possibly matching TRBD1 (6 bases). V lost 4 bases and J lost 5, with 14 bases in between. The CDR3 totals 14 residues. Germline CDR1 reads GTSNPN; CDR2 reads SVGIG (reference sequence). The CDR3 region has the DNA TGTGCCTGGATTTCACAGGGCTTCAATGAAAAACTGTTTTTT. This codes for CAWISQGFNEKLFF.

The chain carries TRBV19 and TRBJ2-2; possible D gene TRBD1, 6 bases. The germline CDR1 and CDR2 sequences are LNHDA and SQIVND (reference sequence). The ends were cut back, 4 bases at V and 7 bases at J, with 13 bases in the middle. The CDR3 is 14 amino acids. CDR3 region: CASSRSQGGGELFF. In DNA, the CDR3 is TGTGCCAGTAGTAGGTCACAGGGTGGCGGGGAGCTGTTTTTT.

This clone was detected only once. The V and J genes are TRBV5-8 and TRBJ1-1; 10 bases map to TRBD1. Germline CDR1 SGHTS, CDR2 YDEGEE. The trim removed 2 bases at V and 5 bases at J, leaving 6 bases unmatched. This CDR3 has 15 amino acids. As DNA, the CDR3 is TGTGCCAGCAGCTTTCAGACAGGGGGCAGAACTGAAGCTTTCTTT. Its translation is CASSFQTGGRTEAFF.

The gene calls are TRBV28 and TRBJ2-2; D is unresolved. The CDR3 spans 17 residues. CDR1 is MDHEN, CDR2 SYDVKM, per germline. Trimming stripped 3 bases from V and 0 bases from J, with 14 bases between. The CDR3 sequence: CASSFSTAVSNTGELFF. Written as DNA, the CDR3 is TGTGCCAGCAGTTTCTCCACGGCGGTTTCGAACACCGGGGAGCTGTTTTTT.

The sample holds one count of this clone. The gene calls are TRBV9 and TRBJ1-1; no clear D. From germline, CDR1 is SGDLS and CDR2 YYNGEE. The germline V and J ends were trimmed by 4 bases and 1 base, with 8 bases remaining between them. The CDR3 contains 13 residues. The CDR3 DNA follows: TGTGCCAGCAGCTTCCGGGAGAACACTGAAGCTTTCTTT. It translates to CASSFRENTEAFF.

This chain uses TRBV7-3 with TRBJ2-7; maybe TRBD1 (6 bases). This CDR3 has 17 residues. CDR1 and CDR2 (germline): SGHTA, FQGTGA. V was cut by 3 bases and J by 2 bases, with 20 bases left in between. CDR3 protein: CASSFQRSGTPTYEQYF. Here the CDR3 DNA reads TGTGCCAGCAGCTTCCAGAGATCCGGGACACCGACCTACGAGCAGTACTTC.

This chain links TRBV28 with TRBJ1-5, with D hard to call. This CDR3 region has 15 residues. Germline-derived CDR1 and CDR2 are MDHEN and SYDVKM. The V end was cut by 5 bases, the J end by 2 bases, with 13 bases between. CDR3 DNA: TGTGCCAGCAGTCCGGGGTACGCGGGCAATCAGCCCCAGCATTTT. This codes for CASSPGYAGNQPQHF.

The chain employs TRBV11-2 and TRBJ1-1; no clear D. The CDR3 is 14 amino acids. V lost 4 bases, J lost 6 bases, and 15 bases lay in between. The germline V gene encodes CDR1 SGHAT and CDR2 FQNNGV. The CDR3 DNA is TGTGCCAGCAGCTCTCGGGGTCTGAGGGCTGAAGCTTTCTTT. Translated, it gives CASSSRGLRAEAFF.

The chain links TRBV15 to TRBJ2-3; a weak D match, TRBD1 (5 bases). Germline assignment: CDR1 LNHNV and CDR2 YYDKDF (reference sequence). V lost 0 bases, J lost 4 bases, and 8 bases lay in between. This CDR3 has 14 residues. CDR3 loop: CATSRETEADTQYF. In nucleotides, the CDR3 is TGTGCCACCAGCAGAGAGACAGAAGCAGATACGCAGTATTTT.

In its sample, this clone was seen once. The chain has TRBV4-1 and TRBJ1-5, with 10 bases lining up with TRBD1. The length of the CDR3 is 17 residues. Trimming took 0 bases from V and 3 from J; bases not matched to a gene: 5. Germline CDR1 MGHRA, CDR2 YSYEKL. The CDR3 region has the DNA TGCGCCAGCAGCCAAGATAGGGGGACAGGGGACAATCAGCCCCAGCATTTT. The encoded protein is CASSQDRGTGDNQPQHF.

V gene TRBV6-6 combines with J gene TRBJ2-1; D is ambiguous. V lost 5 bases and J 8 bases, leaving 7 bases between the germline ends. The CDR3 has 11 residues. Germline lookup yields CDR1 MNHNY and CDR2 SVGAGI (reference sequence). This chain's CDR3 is CASSPLDEQFF. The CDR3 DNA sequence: TGTGCCAGCAGTCCCCTCGATGAGCAGTTCTTC.